Sequencing of this TCR beta chain was carried out in a study of shared clonotypes between healthy human individuals. Study conclusions and caveats: Sorted-subset sequencing, rarefaction showed, was incomplete despite large depth.

With respect to this clone: Its antigen remains unidentified.

Germline assignment: CDR1 SNHLY and CDR2 FYNNEI. The CDR3 totals 15 residues. V lost 1 base to trimming and J lost 6 bases, with 12 bases between them. In the CD4+ fraction, cells were divided into CD45RA+ naive and CD45RA-negative memory subsets. Assay runs were performed at deep level. TCRdb keeps only in-frame clones here, not all; method: immunoSEQ multiplex PCR. The sample yields some 2.1 million clones, 85% to 95% seen once. The chain couples TRBV2 to TRBJ1-4; D remains unclear. Sequencing was carried out using naive CD4+ T cells sorted from blood. Subset defined: CD45RA+ positively selected. The TCR originated in a man aged 18 to 30 in good health. The CDR3 DNA is TGTGCCAGCAGTGAAGGGCCGGGTGATTATGAAAAACTGTTTTTT. The encoded protein is CASSEGPGDYEKLFF. Combining the CDR3 with reference TRBV2 and TRBJ1-4 gives the whole variable domain EPEVTQTPSHQVTQMGQEVILRCVPISNHLYFYWYRQILGQKVEFLVSFYNNEISEKSEIFDDQFSVERPDGSNFTLKIRSTKLEDSAMYFCASSEGPGDYEKLFFGSGTQLSVL.